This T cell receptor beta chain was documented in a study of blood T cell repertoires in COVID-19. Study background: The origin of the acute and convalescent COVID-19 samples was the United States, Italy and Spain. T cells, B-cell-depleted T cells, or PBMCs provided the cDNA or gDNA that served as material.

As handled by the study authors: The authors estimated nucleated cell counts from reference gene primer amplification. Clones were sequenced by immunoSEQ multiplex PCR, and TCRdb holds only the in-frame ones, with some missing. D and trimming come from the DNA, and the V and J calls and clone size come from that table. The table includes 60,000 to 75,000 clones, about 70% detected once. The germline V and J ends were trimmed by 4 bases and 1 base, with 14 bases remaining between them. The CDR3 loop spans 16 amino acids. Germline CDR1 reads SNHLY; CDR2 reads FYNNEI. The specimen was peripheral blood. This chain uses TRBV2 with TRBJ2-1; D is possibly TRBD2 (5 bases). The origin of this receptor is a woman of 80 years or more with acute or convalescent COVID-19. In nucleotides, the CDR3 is TGTGCCAGCAGTGGCCAGCGGCATCGGTCCTACAATGAGCAGTTCTTC. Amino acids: CASSGQRHRSYNEQFF.